This entry lists 8 T cell receptor beta chains sequenced from one sample in a study of type 1 regulatory T cells. The antigens for these receptors are not known. TCRdb itself ran the reads through MiXCR, one entry per CDR3 protein. The sample yields about 68,000 distinct CDR3 sequences, about 62% seen once. Material for sequencing was cultured T cells, either the whole culture or a sorted T cell fraction (not recorded which). Subset reported: Tr1-enriched cell product generated in vitro against host alloantigens. Source of these receptors: a human donor in good health.

The chain uses TRBV18 and TRBJ2-7; TRBD1 aligns across 7 bases. The CDR3 extends over 14 amino acids. Per germline, CDR1 KGHSH and CDR2 LQKENI. Unmatched junction bases numbered 4, after V lost 0 bases and J lost 5 bases. The CDR3 DNA is TGTGCCAGCTCACCACCGAGACAGGGTCACGAGCAGTACTTC. The encoded protein is CASSPPRQGHEQYF.

The rearrangement joins TRBV28 to TRBJ2-1; TRBD2 aligns across 15 bases. The junction had 13 bases not matched to a gene; V was cut back by 4 bases and J by 6 bases. CDR3 length: 19 amino acids. Germline CDR1 and CDR2: MDHEN and SYDVKM. The CDR3 DNA reads TGTGCCAGCAGTTCTATCTCGGGACAGGGACTAGCGGGAGGCAATGAGCAGTTCTTC. Translating gives CASSSISGQGLAGGNEQFF.

The rearrangement uses TRBV6-1 and TRBJ2-4, with 10 bases matching TRBD2. CDR3 length: 14 residues. V lost 8 bases and J lost 1; bases outside the gene matches: 2. Germline-derived CDR1 and CDR2 are MNHNS and SASEGT. The CDR3 DNA sequence: TGTGCCAGCCAGCGGGAGGGGGCCAAAAACATTCAGTACTTC. Its protein product is CASQREGAKNIQYF.

This clonotype counts as medium-sized. The chain is built from TRBV20-1 and TRBJ2-1, with 7 bases matching TRBD1. CDR1 is DFQATT, CDR2 SNEGSKA, per germline (reference sequence). V lost 1 base, J lost 2 bases, and 8 bases stayed unmatched. The CDR3 has 16 residues. The CDR3 nucleotides are TGCAGTGCTAGAGCCTTAGGACAGGCTACCTACAATGAGCAGTTCTTC. It codes for CSARALGQATYNEQFF.

This clonotype was seen a few times. The chain has TRBV7-3 and TRBJ2-1; TRBD2 matches 10 bases. This CDR3 has 16 amino acids. The J segment lost 5 bases and the V segment lost 8 bases, leaving 12 bases of the junction unmatched. Per the germline V gene, CDR1 is SGHTA and CDR2 is FQGTGA. This CDR3 is CASSQLGLAVNNEQFF. The CDR3 DNA sequence: TGTGCCAGCTCCCAGCTCGGACTAGCGGTAAACAATGAGCAGTTCTTC.

This chain links TRBV24-1 with TRBJ2-1, with 10 bases fitting TRBD2. Germline lookup yields CDR1 KGHDR and CDR2 SFDVKD. This CDR3 region has 18 residues. Losses at the gene ends were 9 bases for V and 2 bases for J; bases not matched to a gene: 15. CDR3 in amino acids: CATGDPGLAKLTYNEQFF. As DNA, the CDR3 is TGTGCCACCGGGGATCCGGGACTAGCGAAATTAACCTACAATGAGCAGTTCTTC.

J is TRBJ1-1 and V is TRBV4-1; D remains ambiguous. Germline V gene data show CDR1 as MGHRA and CDR2 as YSYEKL. The CDR3 spans 12 residues. Trimming took 2 bases from V and 5 from J, leaving 6 bases between them. Here the CDR3 reads CASSQIHTEAFF. As DNA, the CDR3 is TGCGCCAGCAGCCAAATCCATACTGAAGCTTTCTTT.

The J gene is TRBJ2-1, the V gene TRBV4-2; D is undetermined. CDR3 size: 14 residues. The V end lost 4 bases, the J end lost 1 base, and 8 bases lay between the germline ends. Germline CDR1 is LGHNA and CDR2 is YNFKEQ. DNA of the CDR3: TGTGCCAGCAGCCCCCGTTTGTCCTACAATGAGCAGTTCTTC. Its protein product is CASSPRLSYNEQFF.